Below, 12 T cell receptor beta chains from the same sample are listed, as sequenced in a study of cytomegalovirus exposure and HLA in healthy donors. The PCR ran on 60 Vbeta and 13 Jbeta primers. Generated by immunoSEQ multiplex PCR, the TCRdb table keeps only in-frame clones and is missing some. This table holds some 140,000 clones, 60% to 75% found once. Sequencing input: PBMCs. Every receptor here comes from a man between 18 and 35 years old in good health and CMV-seronegative.

The CDR3 region has the DNA TGTGCCAGCAGTGGGGACAGGGCGTTGGATGGCTACACCTTC. This translates into CASSGDRALDGYTF. This chain joins TRBV2 and TRBJ1-2; the match to TRBD1 covers 9 bases. After removal of 4 bases from V and 6 bases from J, the junction contained 6 bases not matched to a gene. This CDR3 contains 14 residues. Germline CDR1 is SNHLY and CDR2 is FYNNEI.

The chain combines TRBV4-3 with TRBJ1-4; D perhaps matches TRBD1 (5 bases). V lost 0 bases and J lost 8, with 19 bases in between. The length of the CDR3 is 17 residues. Germline CDR1 is LGHNA and CDR2 is YSLEER. The DNA for the CDR3 is TGCGCCAGCAGCCAAGATTATGGTACGGGGGATAGGGAAAAACTGTTTTTT. It codes for CASSQDYGTGDREKLFF.

The CDR3 is CATRKTGGSNQPQHF. CDR3 nucleotides: TGTGCCACCCGGAAGACCGGGGGAAGCAATCAGCCCCAGCATTTT. V usage is TRBV10-3 and J usage is TRBJ1-5, with D possibly being TRBD1 (5 bases). CDR1 ENHRY and CDR2 SYGVKD come from the germline V gene. The CDR3 covers 15 residues. The germline V and J ends were trimmed by 10 bases and 1 base, with 17 bases remaining between them.

The chain has TRBV7-2 and TRBJ1-2; 9 bases align to TRBD1. CDR1 is SGHTA and CDR2 is FQGNSA in the germline V gene. The CDR3 runs 17 residues. Trimming at V came to 3 bases and at J to 2 bases, leaving 10 bases not matched to a gene. CDR3 region: CASSFRREGTGNYGYTF. DNA of the CDR3: TGTGCCAGCAGCTTCCGCCGGGAGGGGACAGGGAACTATGGCTACACCTTC.

This clone was seen only once. The identical CDR3 is also encoded by other nucleotide sequences in the sample. The CDR3 nucleotides read TGTGCCAGCAGCTTAGCTCAGGGAACAGATACGCAGTATTTT. This translates into CASSLAQGTDTQYF. V usage is TRBV7-9 and J usage is TRBJ2-3; a possible D gene is TRBD1 (5 bases). Germline V gene data show CDR1 as SEHNR and CDR2 as FQNEAQ (reference sequence). CDR3 length: 14 amino acids. Trimming pared 0 bases from V and 3 bases from J, leaving 7 bases between.

This clone has only a few counts. V usage is TRBV5-1 and J usage is TRBJ2-1; perhaps TRBD2 as D (6 bases). The CDR3 contains 16 residues. V lost 0 bases and J 0 bases, leaving 10 bases between the germline ends. The germline CDR1 and CDR2 sequences are SGHRS and YFSETQ. The CDR3 DNA sequence: TGCGCCAGCAGCTTGGATCAGGGAGGCTCCTACAATGAGCAGTTCTTC. The encoded protein is CASSLDQGGSYNEQFF.

This chain connects TRBV18 to TRBJ1-3; D not resolved. Germline V gene lookup returns CDR1 KGHSH and CDR2 LQKENI. The CDR3 consists of 15 residues. The V and J ends lost 1 base and 1 base respectively, with 8 bases between them. This CDR3 reads CASSPLEGSGNTIYF. CDR3 in DNA: TGTGCCAGCTCACCACTTGAGGGATCTGGAAACACCATATATTTT.

This chain uses TRBV19 with TRBJ2-7; 10 bases align to TRBD1. The CDR3 has 16 amino acids. Germline trimming cut 5 bases from V and 1 base from J; bases unmatched to any gene: 8. Germline-derived CDR1 and CDR2 are LNHDA and SQIVND (reference sequence). Written as DNA, the CDR3 is TGTGCCAGTAGTGTACCGGGACAGGGGTCATCCTACGAGCAGTACGTC. Amino acid sequence: CASSVPGQGSSYEQYV.

The chain has TRBV2 and TRBJ2-5, with D maybe TRBD2 (5 bases). CDR1 and CDR2 (germline): SNHLY, FYNNEI. This CDR3 spans 14 amino acids. V lost 2 bases and J 5 bases, leaving 12 bases between the germline ends. CDR3 DNA sequence: TGTGCCAGCAGTGAAAGTGAGGGCCGGGAGACCCAGTACTTC. This sequence encodes CASSESEGRETQYF.

This chain links TRBV18 with TRBJ1-5, with D unresolved. The V gene's germline CDR1 is KGHSH and CDR2 LQKENI. The CDR3 extends over 15 amino acids. V lost 2 bases, J lost 0 bases, and 8 bases lay in between. CDR3: CASSPDSYSNQPQHF. In nucleotides, the CDR3 is TGTGCCAGCTCACCAGATTCCTATAGCAATCAGCCCCAGCATTTT.

CDR3 loop: CASSYSRGALTDTQYF. CDR3 nucleotides: TGTGCCAGCAGTTACTCGCGGGGGGCCCTCACAGATACGCAGTATTTT. The chain couples TRBV6-5 to TRBJ2-3; 8 nucleotides line up with TRBD2. V lost 0 bases, J lost 2 bases, and 4 bases stayed unmatched. The CDR3 totals 16 residues. The V gene's germline CDR1 is MNHEY and CDR2 SVGAGI.

V is TRBV6-5 and J is TRBJ1-1; possibly TRBD1 for D (6 bases). CDR3 length equals 13 residues. Germline V gene sequence: CDR1 MNHEY, CDR2 SVGAGI. V was shortened by 4 bases and J by 7 bases, with 13 bases between the two germline ends. The CDR3, as DNA: TGTGCCAGCAGTTCAGTTGACAGGATTGAAGCTTTCTTT. Its protein is CASSSVDRIEAFF.